This T cell receptor beta chain was recorded in a study of cytomegalovirus exposure and HLA in healthy donors listed by TCRdb under 2017. At the level of the whole study: The 550 to 750 repertoires of the first cohort and the 120 validation repertoires were produced on the same platform, according to a later analysis. To predict cytomegalovirus infection status, the study brought together high-throughput TCR immunosequencing, statistical association of individual TCRs with disease status, and machine learning. The aim of the study was to test whether cataloging public T cell receptors could identify signatures of past pathogen exposure. A separate validation cohort of about 110 different subjects was used in addition to the approximately 670-subject first cohort. Study-level results and caveats: A later analysis lacked HLA typing for the validation cohort, so it scored co-occurrence in that cohort across all 110 or so repertoires. According to the authors, the approach could potentially be generalized to other disease states and immunological phenotypes. In both the original and validation cohorts, the classifier was reported to diagnose cytomegalovirus status with high specificity and sensitivity. Of the cluster scores, roughly 93% were above 0 in a later analysis, which found that TCRs clustered in the first cohort also tended to co-occur in the roughly 130 validation repertoires. While some public TCRs were present in many individuals, most TCR sequences turned up only very rarely across donors. A total of around 150 TCR beta chains were listed by the study as associated with cytomegalovirus. Three of the identified cytomegalovirus-associated TCR beta chains were confirmed in vitro to be specific for cytomegalovirus antigens.

The donors were included in the validation cohort of some 120 subjects, a group kept apart from the roughly 610-subject first cohort. Receptor amplification or capture employed the immunoSEQ multiplex PCR assay. The paper's processing steps were these. A statistical classification framework was built to diagnose cytomegalovirus status from the catalog of TCR beta chain sequences. TCRdb stores this immuneACCESS table with in-frame sequences only. Part of the clones is absent; in the studies checked, under half of the shortfall reflects unresolved V genes, and no reason is known for the rest. That table is the source of V, J and clone size, and D and trimming were worked out from the DNA. This sample has some 150,000 clones in its table, and around nine tenths of those were observed once. The ten largest account for approximately 2.6% of the sample. As to this clone: There is no known antigen for this receptor. It has no much larger one-base neighbor in the sample; base qualities were not kept.

The source is a man aged 18 to 30 in good health and CMV-seropositive. The sequenced sample consisted of PBMCs.

CDR3 sequence: CASSPPSGGNNEQFF. In nucleotide form, the sequence is TGTGCCAGCTCACCACCTAGCGGGGGTAACAATGAGCAGTTCTTC. Recombination connected TRBV18 to TRBJ2-1; 9 bases in between match TRBD2. The CDR3 sequence holds 15 residues, the cysteine and phenylalanine included. Of the read, only the CDR3 DNA is kept; its 45 bases are in frame from base 1. CDR1 is given as KGHSH and CDR2 as LQKENI, both from the germline V gene. Compared with germline, V lacks 0 bases and J lacks 5 bases; bases without a gene match: 2.